What follows are 3 T cell receptor beta chains derived from one specimen sequenced in a study of blood T cell repertoires in COVID-19. TCRdb's table, derived via immunoSEQ multiplex PCR, lists solely in-frame clones and lacks some. The table records over 150,000 clones, about four fifths of them present only once. The sample comprised peripheral blood. The receptors derive from a woman older than 75 with acute or convalescent COVID-19.

This clone was seen once. This chain uses TRBV12-3 or TRBV12-4 with TRBJ1-2, with 9 bases matching TRBD1. Germline trimming cut 6 bases from V and 1 base from J; bases unmatched to any gene: 0. The CDR3 extends over 13 amino acids. The CDR3 is CASRDRGNYGYTF. The CDR3, as DNA: TGTGCCAGCAGGGACAGGGGTAACTATGGCTACACCTTC.

The CDR3 DNA reads as TGTGCCAGCAGCCCAGGGACTCAGACAGTTGAAAAACTGTTTTTT. Translation gives CASSPGTQTVEKLFF. The V call is TRBV7-6, the J call TRBJ1-4; D is possibly TRBD1 (5 bases). The V and J ends lost 5 bases and 7 bases respectively, with 17 bases between them. Germline values: CDR1 SGHVS, CDR2 FNYEAQ. The CDR3 contains 15 residues.

The chain carries TRBV2 and TRBJ1-1; D call uncertain. The CDR3 extends over 14 amino acids. Germline-derived CDR1 and CDR2 are SNHLY and FYNNEI. Trimming removed 3 bases from V and 0 bases from J, with 8 bases in between. The CDR3 sequence is CASSDPRVNTEAFF. CDR3 nucleotide sequence: TGTGCCAGCAGTGATCCCCGGGTGAACACTGAAGCTTTCTTT.